Listed below are T cell receptor beta chains from one sample, sequenced in a study of cytomegalovirus exposure and HLA in healthy donors. Libraries were prepared by immunoSEQ multiplex PCR; TCRdb keeps only in-frame clonotypes and omits some of them. The data show around 130,000 clones, 6.5% to 9.5% seen once. Sequenced input: PBMCs. The origin of the receptors is a man between 35 and 55 years old in good health and CMV-seronegative. CDR3s include the opening cysteine and the closing phenylalanine or tryptophan. A D gene is named only where the DNA matches it firmly. Clone size, where shown, is once, few, many, or a class for clones that have expanded.

j_call,d_call,clone_size,v_call,cdr3_nt,cdr3_aa
TRBJ2-5,.,few,TRBV7-9,TGTGCCAGCAGCTTAGAGACAGACCAAGAGACCCAGTACTTC,CASSLETDQETQYF
TRBJ2-5,TRBD1,.,TRBV5-1,TGCGCCAGCAGCCCCGGGACAGGGAAGGAGACCCAGTACTTC,CASSPGTGKETQYF
TRBJ2-2,TRBD1,few,TRBV7-9,TGTGCCAGCAGCAGGACAGGGGACACCGGGGAGCTGTTTTTT,CASSRTGDTGELFF
TRBJ1-2,.,few,TRBV7-6,TGTGCCAGCAGCCACTTTGGAGGGGGGGCAGGGGTTAACTATGGCTACACCTTC,CASSHFGGGAGVNYGYTF
TRBJ1-3,TRBD1,.,TRBV7-2,TGTGCCAGCAGACCAACAGGGGTCAGGAACACCATATATTTT,CASRPTGVRNTIYF
TRBJ2-7,.,few,TRBV29-1,TGCAGCGTTGCGGGGGGCCCCCACGAGCAGTACTTC,CSVAGGPHEQYF
TRBJ1-2,TRBD1,few,TRBV6-1,TGTGCCAGCAGATCCGTGGACAGGGTCAACTATGGCTACACCTTC,CASRSVDRVNYGYTF
TRBJ2-1,TRBD2,few,TRBV7-2,TGTGCCAGCAGCCCTGGGGCTAGCGGCTACAATGAGCAGTTCTTC,CASSPGASGYNEQFF
TRBJ2-2,TRBD2,few,TRBV25-1,TGTGCCAGCAGTGAAGGGGGAGGGGACTGGAACACCGGGGAGCTGTTTTTT,CASSEGGGDWNTGELFF
TRBJ1-2,TRBD1,.,TRBV7-2,TGTGCCAGCGCCCCAGGGGGAGACGCAGGCTACACCTTC,CASAPGGDAGYTF
TRBJ1-1,TRBD1,few,TRBV9,TGTGCCAGCAGCGTAGATCGACAGGGACCAATGAACACTGAAGCTTTCTTT,CASSVDRQGPMNTEAFF
TRBJ1-2,TRBD1,.,TRBV19,TGTGCCAGTAGTATCGGCCGGGACAGGGGGTTCGGCTACACCTTC,CASSIGRDRGFGYTF
TRBJ1-1,.,few,TRBV28,TGTGCCAGCACATCTTCAGGGAGGACTGAAGCTTTCTTT,CASTSSGRTEAFF
TRBJ2-7,TRBD1,few,TRBV27,TGTGCCAGCAGTAAAGGACAGGGCTACGAGCAGTACTTC,CASSKGQGYEQYF
TRBJ2-7,.,few,TRBV19,TGTGCCAGTAGCTCAGGGGTCGAGCAGTACTTC,CASSSGVEQYF
TRBJ2-7,.,few,TRBV27,TGTGCCAGCAGTCCTCTAAACAGGCCCTCCTACGAGCAGTACTTC,CASSPLNRPSYEQYF
TRBJ1-1,TRBD1,few,TRBV28,TGTGCCAGCAGGGGACAGTTTGATAAGGCTTTCTTT,CASRGQFDKAFF
TRBJ1-2,TRBD1,few,TRBV7-8,TGTGCCAGCAGCTTTCGGACAGGCTTAAATGGCTACACCTTC,CASSFRTGLNGYTF
TRBJ2-5,.,.,TRBV27,TGTGCCAGCTCCCGTGCGGGACAAGAGACCCAGTACTTC,CASSRAGQETQYF
TRBJ1-2,TRBD1,few,TRBV4-1,TGCGCCAGCAGCCAAGATAAGACAGGGTACGGCTACACCTTC,CASSQDKTGYGYTF
TRBJ2-1,TRBD2,few,TRBV5-1,TGCGCCAGCAGGGAACTAGCGGATTACAATGAGCAGTTCTTC,CASRELADYNEQFF
TRBJ2-1,.,.,TRBV4-1,TGCGCCAGCAGCCTACTACCAGGGTTAGTCTTCAATGAGCAGTTCTTC,CASSLLPGLVFNEQFF
TRBJ1-2,.,.,TRBV5-6,TGTGCCAGCAGCTTGGTTCGAGGGAGGGCGGGCTACACCTTC,CASSLVRGRAGYTF
TRBJ1-1,.,.,TRBV4-1,TGCGCCAGCAGCCAAGACCCTGGTTTGCCAGGCACTGAAGCTTTCTTT,CASSQDPGLPGTEAFF
TRBJ2-7,TRBD1,few,TRBV10-1,TGCGCCAGCAATGCCAGGGGGAAGTCCTCCTACGAGCAGTACTTC,CASNARGKSSYEQYF
TRBJ2-4,.,few,TRBV11-2,TGTGCCAGCAGCCGCATTATCCGGGCCAAAAACATTCAGTACTTC,CASSRIIRAKNIQYF
TRBJ2-7,TRBD1,.,TRBV6-5,TGTGCCAGCAGAGGGGACAGCCCCTCCTACGAGCAGTACTTC,CASRGDSPSYEQYF
TRBJ1-2,.,few,TRBV5-6,TGTGCCAGCAGCTTGGGAGGAAACTATGGCTACACCTTC,CASSLGGNYGYTF
TRBJ1-1,.,.,TRBV10-1,TGCGCCAGCAGTGACTTCAGGGAGGATGAAGCTTTCTTT,CASSDFREDEAFF
TRBJ2-7,TRBD2,.,TRBV5-4,TGTGCCAGCAGCTTGAATAGCGGGTCGTTCTACGAGCAGTACTTC,CASSLNSGSFYEQYF
TRBJ1-1,TRBD1,few,TRBV5-6,TGTGCCAGCAGCTTGACAGGGGGAAACACTGAAGCTTTCTTT,CASSLTGGNTEAFF
TRBJ1-5,TRBD1,.,TRBV2,TGTGCCAGCTCGGGGCAGGGGGGAGGAAGCAATCAGCCCCAGCATTTT,CASSGQGGGSNQPQHF
TRBJ2-2,.,few,TRBV9,TGTGCCAGCAGCGTTACAGGGTCAGTCACCCGGGCCGGGGAGCTGTTTTTT,CASSVTGSVTRAGELFF
TRBJ2-1,.,.,TRBV2,TGTGCCAGCAACTTACAGGGGGGGAGAGCCTACAATGAGCAGTTCTTC,CASNLQGGRAYNEQFF
TRBJ2-3,.,.,TRBV7-3,TGTGCCAGCAGCCTCAGGGGCAGCGGGGAGGGCACAGATACGCAGTATTTT,CASSLRGSGEGTDTQYF
TRBJ2-7,.,few,TRBV13,TGTGCCAGCAGTTACGGCCTAGCAGCTACGAAGCAGTACTTC,CASSYGLAATKQYF
TRBJ1-2,TRBD1,few,TRBV19,TGTGCCAGTAGTATAGAGTCGGACAGGCATGGCTACACCTTC,CASSIESDRHGYTF
TRBJ1-6,.,.,TRBV30,TGTGCCTGGAGTGAGGGGCCCCGGTCACCCCTCCACTTT,CAWSEGPRSPLHF
TRBJ2-3,TRBD1,few,TRBV7-2,TGTGCCAGCAGCTTAATACAGGGGATGGTAGATACGCAGTATTTT,CASSLIQGMVDTQYF
TRBJ2-1,TRBD2,.,TRBV9,TGTGCCAGCAGGCCTCCTAGCGGGGGGGACAACAATGAGCAGTTCTTC,CASRPPSGGDNNEQFF
TRBJ1-1,TRBD1,.,TRBV7-9,TGTGCCAGCAGCTTCCGGGACAGGGGGGTCACTGAAGCTTTCTTT,CASSFRDRGVTEAFF
TRBJ1-2,.,.,TRBV6-6,TGTGCCAGCAGTTATCCCGGGGGTCAGGATGGCTACACCTTC,CASSYPGGQDGYTF
TRBJ2-7,TRBD2,.,TRBV10-3,TGTGCCACCCTAGCGGGGGGAGAGCAGTACTTC,CATLAGGEQYF
TRBJ2-3,.,.,TRBV11-3,TGTGCCAGCAGCTTAGGCACTAGCACAGATACGCAGTATTTT,CASSLGTSTDTQYF
TRBJ2-7,.,few,TRBV28,TGTGCCAGCAGTTCAAGGGGGTTTCGCTACGAGCAGTACTTC,CASSSRGFRYEQYF
TRBJ2-1,TRBD1,once,TRBV29-1,TGCAGCGTTGACGGACAGGGGGGAAGTGAGCAGTTCTTC,CSVDGQGGSEQFF